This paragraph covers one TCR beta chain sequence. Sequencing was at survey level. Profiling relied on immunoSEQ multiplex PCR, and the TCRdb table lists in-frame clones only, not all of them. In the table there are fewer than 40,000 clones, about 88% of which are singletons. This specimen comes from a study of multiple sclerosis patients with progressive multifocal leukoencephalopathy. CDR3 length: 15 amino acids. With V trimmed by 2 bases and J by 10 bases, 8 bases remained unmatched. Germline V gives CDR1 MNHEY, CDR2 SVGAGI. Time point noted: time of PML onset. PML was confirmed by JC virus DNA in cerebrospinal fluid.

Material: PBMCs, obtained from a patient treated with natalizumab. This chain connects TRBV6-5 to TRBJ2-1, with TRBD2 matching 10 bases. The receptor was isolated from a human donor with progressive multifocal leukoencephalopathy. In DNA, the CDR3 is TGTGCCAGCAGTTACGGGGGTAGCGGGAGGAGGGAGCAGTTCTTC. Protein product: CASSYGGSGRREQFF.